The clone carrying this T cell receptor beta chain was counted between two and nine times. What it binds is not known. J lost 2 bases, V lost 3 bases, and 8 bases had no gene match. Germline CDR1 and CDR2: SGHNT and YYREEE (reference sequence). The CDR3 totals 16 residues. Sequenced by immunoSEQ multiplex PCR; TCRdb stores in-frame clones only, minus some. The repertoire has around 140,000 clones, roughly 92% of them found once; the top ten carry over 1.5%. This specimen comes from a study of T cell responses to AZD1222 COVID-19 vaccine. Study-wide points: Repertoires were obtained only post-peak T cell response. The study found Spike-specific TCR breadth and depth rose after two AZD1222 doses. Possibly, clonal diversity was underestimated; donors were largely white British and included more females. Spike-spanning, vaccine-associated CD4 TCRs were dominant at 160-218 and 743-854.

The sequencing here drew on peripheral blood, taken on day 0 of AZD1222 vaccination. The sequence was obtained from an adult in good health. The chain couples TRBV5-4 to TRBJ2-7, with TRBD2 matching 10 bases. This CDR3 reads CASSSLSSGRTYEQYF. CDR3 nucleotides: TGTGCCAGCAGCTCGCTATCTAGCGGGAGAACCTACGAGCAGTACTTC. Based on the CDR3 plus reference TRBV5-4 and TRBJ2-7, the full variable domain is ETGVTQSPTHLIKTRGQQVTLRCSSQSGHNTVSWYQQALGQGPQFIFQYYREEENGRGNFPPRFSGLQFPNYSSELNVNALELDDSALYLCASSSLSSGRTYEQYFGPGTRLTVT.